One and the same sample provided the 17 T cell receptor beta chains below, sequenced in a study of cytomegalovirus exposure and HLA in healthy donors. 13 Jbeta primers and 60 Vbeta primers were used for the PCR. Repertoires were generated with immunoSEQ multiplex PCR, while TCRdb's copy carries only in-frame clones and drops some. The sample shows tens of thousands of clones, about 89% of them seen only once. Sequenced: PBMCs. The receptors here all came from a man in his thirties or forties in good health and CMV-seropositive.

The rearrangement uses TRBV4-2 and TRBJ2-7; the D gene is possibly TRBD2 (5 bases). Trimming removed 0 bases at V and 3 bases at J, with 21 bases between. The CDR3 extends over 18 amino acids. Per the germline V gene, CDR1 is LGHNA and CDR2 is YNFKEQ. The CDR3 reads CASSQDLRSSGINYEQYF. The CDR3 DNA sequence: TGTGCCAGCAGCCAAGATTTGCGCTCATCCGGGATAAACTACGAGCAGTACTTC.

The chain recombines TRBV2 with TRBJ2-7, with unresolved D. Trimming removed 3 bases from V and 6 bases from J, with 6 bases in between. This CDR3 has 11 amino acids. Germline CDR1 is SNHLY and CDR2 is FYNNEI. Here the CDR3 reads CASSDPGEQYF. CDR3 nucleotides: TGTGCCAGCAGTGATCCCGGCGAGCAGTACTTC.

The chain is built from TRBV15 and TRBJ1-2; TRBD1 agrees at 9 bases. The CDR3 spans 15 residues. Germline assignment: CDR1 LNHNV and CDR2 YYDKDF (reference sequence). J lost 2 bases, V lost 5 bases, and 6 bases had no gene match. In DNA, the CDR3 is TGTGCCACCAGCGTTAACAGGGGGCTGAACTATGGCTACACCTTC. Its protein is CATSVNRGLNYGYTF.

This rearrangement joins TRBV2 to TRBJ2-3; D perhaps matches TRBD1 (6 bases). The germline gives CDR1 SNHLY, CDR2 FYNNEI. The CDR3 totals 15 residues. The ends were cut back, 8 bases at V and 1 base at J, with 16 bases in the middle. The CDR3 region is CASRHREWGTDTQYF. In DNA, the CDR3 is TGTGCCAGCCGGCACAGGGAGTGGGGCACAGATACGCAGTATTTT.

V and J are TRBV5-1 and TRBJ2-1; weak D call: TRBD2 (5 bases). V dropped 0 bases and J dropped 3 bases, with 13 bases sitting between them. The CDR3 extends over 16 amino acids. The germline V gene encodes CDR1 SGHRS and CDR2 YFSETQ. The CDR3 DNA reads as TGCGCCAGCAGCTTGGGGGGATTTGGGAGCTACAATGAGCAGTTCTTC. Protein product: CASSLGGFGSYNEQFF.

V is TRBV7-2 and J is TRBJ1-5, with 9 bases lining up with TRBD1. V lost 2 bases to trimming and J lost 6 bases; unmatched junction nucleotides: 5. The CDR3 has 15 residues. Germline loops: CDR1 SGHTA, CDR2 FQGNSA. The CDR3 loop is CASSLWGQGGQPQHF. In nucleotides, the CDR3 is TGTGCCAGCAGCTTATGGGGACAGGGAGGTCAGCCCCAGCATTTT.

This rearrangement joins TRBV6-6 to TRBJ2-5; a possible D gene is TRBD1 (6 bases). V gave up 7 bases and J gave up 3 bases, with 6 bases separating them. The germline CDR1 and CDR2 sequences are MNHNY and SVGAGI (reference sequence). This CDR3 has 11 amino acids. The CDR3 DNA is TGTGCCAGCAAGGGGGAAGAGACCCAGTACTTC. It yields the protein CASKGEETQYF.

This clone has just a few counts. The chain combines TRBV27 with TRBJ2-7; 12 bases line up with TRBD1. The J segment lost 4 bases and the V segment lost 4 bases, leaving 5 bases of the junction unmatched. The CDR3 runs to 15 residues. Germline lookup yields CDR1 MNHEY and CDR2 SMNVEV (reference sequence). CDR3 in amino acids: CASSSPGQGAYEQYF. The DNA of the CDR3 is TGTGCCAGCAGTTCCCCGGGACAGGGGGCTTACGAGCAGTACTTC.

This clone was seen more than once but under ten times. The CDR3 DNA is TGCGCCAGCAGCTTGGAGGGGGATACGCAGTATTTT. It encodes CASSLEGDTQYF. The rearrangement links TRBV5-1 to TRBJ2-3; perhaps TRBD1 as D (5 bases). The V gene lost 0 bases and the J gene lost 6 bases, with 5 bases spanning the gap. The CDR3 extends over 12 amino acids. Germline V gene data show CDR1 as SGHRS and CDR2 as YFSETQ.

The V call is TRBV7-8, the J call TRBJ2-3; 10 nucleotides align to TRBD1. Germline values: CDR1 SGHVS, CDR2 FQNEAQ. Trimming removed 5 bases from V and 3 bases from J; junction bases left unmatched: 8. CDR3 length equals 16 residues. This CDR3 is CASSAIDRGLTDTQYF. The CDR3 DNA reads TGTGCCAGCAGCGCAATAGACAGGGGGCTAACAGATACGCAGTATTTT.

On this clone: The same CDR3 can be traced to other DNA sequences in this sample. The chain's CDR3 is CASSLQTAYEQYF. DNA of the CDR3: TGTGCCAGCAGCTTACAGACAGCGTACGAGCAGTACTTC. The chain employs TRBV11-2 and TRBJ2-7; D possibly corresponds to TRBD1 (5 bases). The V end lost 2 bases, the J end lost 4 bases, and 9 bases lay between the germline ends. The CDR3 sequence is 13 residues long. CDR1 is SGHAT and CDR2 is FQNNGV in the germline V gene. The full variable domain, in which reference TRBV11-2 and TRBJ2-7 provide the parts outside the CDR3, is EAGVAQSPRYKIIEKRQSVAFWCNPISGHATLYWYQQILGQGPKLLIQFQNNGVVDDSQLPKDRFSAERLKGVDSTLKIQPAKLEDSAVYLCASSLQTAYEQYFGPGTRLTVT.

CDR3 loop: CASSPRQGSYEQYF. The CDR3 nucleotides read TGTGCCAGCAGTCCCCGACAGGGCTCCTACGAGCAGTACTTC. The V call is TRBV6-5, the J call TRBJ2-7; 7 positions match TRBD1. Trimming took 5 bases from V and 0 from J; bases not matched to a gene: 4. The CDR3 spans 14 residues. CDR1 is MNHEY and CDR2 is SVGAGI in the germline V gene.

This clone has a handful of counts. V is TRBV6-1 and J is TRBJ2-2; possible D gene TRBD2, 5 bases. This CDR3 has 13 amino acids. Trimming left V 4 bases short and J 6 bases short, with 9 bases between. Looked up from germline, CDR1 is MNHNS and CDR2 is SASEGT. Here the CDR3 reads CASSGVEAGELFF. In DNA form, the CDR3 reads TGTGCCAGCAGTGGAGTGGAGGCCGGGGAGCTGTTTTTT.

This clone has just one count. DNA for the CDR3: TGCGCCAGCAGCTTGTCGAGCGGGCTCTACAATGAGCAGTTCTTC. Protein product: CASSLSSGLYNEQFF. This chain joins TRBV5-1 and TRBJ2-1, with D possibly being TRBD2 (6 bases). Trimming shortened V by 1 base and J by 3 bases, and 11 bases separated the two germline ends. The germline V gene encodes CDR1 SGHRS and CDR2 YFSETQ. This CDR3 is built from 15 residues.

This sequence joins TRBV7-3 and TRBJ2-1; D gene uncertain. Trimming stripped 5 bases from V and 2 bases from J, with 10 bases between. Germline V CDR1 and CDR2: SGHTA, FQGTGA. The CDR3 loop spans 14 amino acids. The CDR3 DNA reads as TGTGCCAGCAGCCTTGGGCCCCCCTACAATGAGCAGTTCTTC. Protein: CASSLGPPYNEQFF.

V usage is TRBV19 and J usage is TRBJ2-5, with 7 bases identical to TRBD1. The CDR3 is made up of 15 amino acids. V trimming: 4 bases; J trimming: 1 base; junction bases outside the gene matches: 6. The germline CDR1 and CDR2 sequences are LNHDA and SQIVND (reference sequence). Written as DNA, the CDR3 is TGTGCCAGTAGTAGACAGGGAAGGGTCCAAGAGACCCAGTACTTC. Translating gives CASSRQGRVQETQYF.

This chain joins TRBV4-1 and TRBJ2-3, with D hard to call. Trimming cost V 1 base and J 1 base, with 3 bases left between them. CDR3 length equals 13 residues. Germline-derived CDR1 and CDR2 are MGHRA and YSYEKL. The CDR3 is CASSQAGTDTQYF. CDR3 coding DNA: TGCGCCAGCAGCCAAGCCGGCACAGATACGCAGTATTTT.